This TCR beta chain stems from a study of blood T cell repertoires in COVID-19. Study overall: PBMCs, B-cell-depleted T cells, or T cells were the source of the cDNA or gDNA that made up the material.

With 1 base removed from V and 6 bases from J, the gap between germline ends came to 19 bases. The CDR3 is made up of 17 amino acids. From germline, CDR1 is SGHVS and CDR2 FNYEAQ. Profiled with immunoSEQ multiplex PCR; TCRdb holds only in-frame clones, not every one. The sample has about 240,000 clones, approximately 80% seen once; the top ten hold over 8%. This clone appeared a few times. The J gene is TRBJ2-1, the V gene TRBV7-6, with D perhaps TRBD2 (5 bases). Sequenced material: peripheral blood. This sequence originates from a woman at least 80 years old with acute or convalescent COVID-19. In nucleotides, the CDR3 is TGTGCCAGCAGCTTAGGTGGACTGAAGGACTCGCTCAATGAGCAGTTCTTC. This gives the protein CASSLGGLKDSLNEQFF.